This entry lists 28 T cell receptor beta chains sequenced from one sample in a study of regulatory T cells in long-lasting Graves disease. The time point here: newly diagnosed GD, antithyroid drugs for less than 3 months. Preparation of the TCR library used RNA extracted from PBMCs. For TCR beta, libraries came from iRepertoire HTBI primers and Arm-PCR of CDR3 regions. TCRdb re-derived calls from the multiplex PCR reads in MiXCR, one entry per CDR3 protein. The data hold 250,000 or so distinct CDR3 sequences, with 20% to 25% observed a single time. Here the sequenced sample was peripheral blood mononuclear cells (PBMCs), taken at new diagnosis, from a patient treated with antithyroid drugs. The receptor set was obtained from a female donor with Graves disease.

The sample holds many counts of this clonotype. The genes are TRBV20-1 and TRBJ2-1; maybe TRBD1 (6 bases). The germline V gene has CDR1 DFQATT and CDR2 SNEGSKA (reference sequence). This CDR3 contains 15 residues. The ends were cut back, 5 bases at V and 5 bases at J, with 19 bases in the middle. CDR3 region: CSAAKAGTPNNEQFF. The CDR3 bases are TGCAGTGCTGCAAAGGCAGGGACACCCAACAATGAGCAGTTCTTC.

This clonotype was counted ten times or more. This chain connects TRBV20-1 to TRBJ2-7, with no clear D. This CDR3 has 14 residues. The V end lost 3 bases, the J end lost 5 bases, and 17 bases lay between the germline ends. Germline V gene data show CDR1 as DFQATT and CDR2 as SNEGSKA (reference sequence). The CDR3 loop reads CSASSTTAGHEQYF. Here the CDR3 DNA reads TGCAGTGCTAGTTCTACTACCGCCGGACACGAGCAGTACTTC.

This clonotype was seen only a few times. V usage is TRBV30 and J usage is TRBJ2-2; either TRBD1 or TRBD2 may supply D (6 bases each). Per germline, CDR1 GTSNPN and CDR2 SVGIG (reference sequence). The germline V and J ends were trimmed by 3 bases and 3 bases, with 14 bases remaining between them. This CDR3 is 15 amino acids long. CDR3 amino acids: CAWRKEGDYTGELFF. CDR3 DNA sequence: TGTGCCTGGAGAAAGGAGGGGGATTACACCGGGGAGCTGTTTTTT.

Only a few counts were recorded for this clonotype. The chain uses TRBV6-5 and TRBJ1-2; D is undetermined. This CDR3 has 13 residues. Germline CDR1 and CDR2: MNHEY and SVGAGI. Trimming shortened V by 2 bases and J by 7 bases, and 11 bases separated the two germline ends. The CDR3 protein is CASSYGRGFGYTF. CDR3 nucleotides: TGTGCCAGCAGTTACGGTAGAGGGTTTGGCTACACCTTC.

The table lists this clonotype with many counts. The V call is TRBV2, the J call TRBJ2-2; 14 nucleotides match TRBD2. The germline CDR1 and CDR2 sequences are SNHLY and FYNNEI. Trimming cost V 0 bases and J 2 bases; bases outside gene matches: 5. CDR3 length: 19 residues. CDR3 sequence reads: CASSEAEGLAGVNTGELFF. The CDR3 DNA sequence: TGTGCCAGCAGTGAAGCGGAGGGACTAGCGGGAGTAAACACCGGGGAGCTGTTTTTT.

Ten or more counts support this clonotype. The rearrangement uses TRBV11-2 and TRBJ1-4; TRBD1 is a possible D gene (6 bases). The CDR3 totals 15 residues. V lost 5 bases and J 5 bases, leaving 15 bases between the germline ends. The V gene's germline CDR1 is SGHAT and CDR2 FQNNGV. This chain's CDR3 is CASSLSPGANEKLFF. CDR3 nucleotides: TGTGCCAGCAGCCTCAGTCCGGGGGCGAATGAAAAACTGTTTTTT.

On this clonotype itself: A far larger clone is just one base off, so this is likely a read error. The rearrangement links TRBV5-5 to TRBJ2-3; D possibly corresponds to TRBD2 (6 bases). Germline CDR1 reads SGHKS; CDR2 reads YYEKEE (reference sequence). The CDR3 length is 15 residues. Here the CDR3 DNA reads TGCGCCAGCAGCTTGGGGTTCACTAGCACAGTTACGCAGTATTTT. Amino acids: CASSLGFTSTVTQYF.

The V and J genes are TRBV12-5 and TRBJ2-2, with D tentatively TRBD2 (6 bases). Trimming stripped 5 bases from V and 5 bases from J, with 21 bases between. Germline V gene data show CDR1 as LGHNT and CDR2 as FRNRAP. The CDR3 has 17 amino acids. CDR3 protein: CASGLPPGRTMTGELFF. Written as DNA, the CDR3 is TGTGCTAGTGGTCTGCCGCCGGGACGGACTATGACCGGGGAGCTGTTTTTT.

This clonotype occurred a few times. The chain has TRBV6-4 and TRBJ2-2; D gene ambiguous. V lost 2 bases to trimming and J lost 4 bases, with 8 bases between them. This CDR3 has 14 amino acids. Germline V CDR1 and CDR2: MRHNA, SNTAGT. CDR3 in DNA: TGTGCCAGCAGTGACAGGGAATTCACCGGGGAGCTGTTTTTT. This encodes CASSDREFTGELFF.

This clonotype showed up many times. The CDR3 nucleotides are TGTGCCAGCAGCTTTAGCGGGAGTGCTTACAATGAGCAGTTCTTC. Translating it yields CASSFSGSAYNEQFF. V is TRBV11-3 and J is TRBJ2-1; TRBD2 agrees at 9 bases. CDR3 length equals 15 residues. The V gene's germline CDR1 is SGHNT and CDR2 YENEEA. The trim removed 3 bases at V and 4 bases at J, leaving 4 bases unmatched.

This chain links TRBV6-1 with TRBJ2-5; no definite D call. The end of the DNA aligns better with TRBJ2-1, so the J call may be wrong. Germline V lookup: CDR1 MNHNS, CDR2 SASEGT. CDR3 size: 12 residues. The CDR3 spells CASSDGFNEQFF. Here the CDR3 DNA reads TGTGCCAGCAGTGACGGGTTCAATGAGCAGTTCTTC.

This clonotype was seen many times. The chain is built from TRBV4-2 and TRBJ1-4, with a tentative D call TRBD1 (5 bases). The CDR3 spans 17 residues. Germline loops: CDR1 LGHNA, CDR2 YNFKEQ. Trimming cost V 0 bases and J 4 bases, with 15 bases left between them. In DNA form, the CDR3 reads TGTGCCAGCAGCCAAGAGGGAACGTGGCAGGGTAATGAAAAACTGTTTTTT. Translation gives CASSQEGTWQGNEKLFF.

This clonotype has at least ten counts. The genes are TRBV28 and TRBJ2-2; TRBD1 matches at 8 bases. Germline CDR1 and CDR2: MDHEN and SYDVKM. The length of the CDR3 is 15 residues. The ends lost 8 bases at V and 7 bases at J; junction bases unmatched: 12. Written as DNA, the CDR3 is TGTGCCAGCCAGCTTGACAGGGGCTTGAGCGGGGAGCTGTTTTTT. It is translated as CASQLDRGLSGELFF. The whole variable domain, remainder taken from reference TRBV28 and TRBJ2-2, is DVKVTQSSRYLVKRTGEKVFLECVQDMDHENMFWYRQDPGLGLRLIYFSYDVKMKEKGDIPEGYSVSREKKERFSLILESASTNQTSMYLCASQLDRGLSGELFFGEGSRLTVL.

This clonotype was detected many times. V gene TRBV12-3 or TRBV12-4 combines with J gene TRBJ2-7; 14 nucleotides match TRBD2. V was clipped by 1 base and J by 1 base; unmatched bases: 3. This CDR3 is built from 17 residues. CDR3 region: CASSLGTSGGLSYEQYF. Written as DNA, the CDR3 is TGTGCCAGCAGTTTAGGGACTAGCGGGGGGCTTTCCTACGAGCAGTACTTC.

The table lists this clonotype with many counts. CDR3 sequence reads: CAIRVASGTDTQYF. DNA of the CDR3: TGTGCCATCAGAGTGGCTAGCGGTACAGATACGCAGTATTTT. The chain has TRBV10-3 and TRBJ2-3; 7 bases align to TRBD2. Germline V gives CDR1 ENHRY, CDR2 SYGVKD. The CDR3 consists of 14 residues. V trimming: 6 bases; J trimming: 3 bases; junction bases outside the gene matches: 6.

This clonotype came up many times. V usage is TRBV18 and J usage is TRBJ1-1, with no clear D. Looked up from germline, CDR1 is KGHSH and CDR2 is LQKENI. The CDR3 length is 13 residues. V lost 1 base to trimming and J lost 4 bases, with 7 bases between them. The CDR3 DNA follows: TGTGCCAGCTCACCACAGGGTTTCACTGAAGCTTTCTTT. Amino acid sequence: CASSPQGFTEAFF.

This clonotype was picked up many times. The chain employs TRBV7-2 and TRBJ2-4; D is unclear. Trimming stripped 5 bases from V and 8 bases from J, with 10 bases between. Per germline, CDR1 SGHTA and CDR2 FQGNSA. The CDR3 sequence is 12 residues long. CDR3: CASSLSRDIQYF. The DNA of the CDR3 is TGTGCCAGCAGCCTGAGTAGAGACATTCAGTACTTC.

This clonotype was observed at least ten times. V gene TRBV18 combines with J gene TRBJ1-3, with D possibly TRBD1 on 6 matching bases. V was shortened by 1 base and J by 0 bases, with 10 bases between the two germline ends. This CDR3 spans 16 amino acids. Looked up from germline, CDR1 is KGHSH and CDR2 is LQKENI. CDR3: CASSPRTVDSGNTIYF. The CDR3 DNA follows: TGTGCCAGCTCACCACGGACAGTCGACTCTGGAAACACCATATATTTT. Filled out from reference TRBV18 and TRBJ1-3, the complete variable domain reads NAGVMQNPRHLVRRRGQEARLRCSPMKGHSHVYWYRQLPEEGLKFMVYLQKENIIDESGMPKERFSAEFPKEGPSILRIQQVVRGDSAAYFCASSPRTVDSGNTIYFGEGSWLTVV.

To note about this clonotype: Since a much larger clone is just one base distant, this may be a read error. V gene TRBV11-3 combines with J gene TRBJ2-7; the match to TRBD2 covers 7 bases. V lost 5 bases, J lost 4 bases, and 14 bases stayed unmatched. The CDR3 totals 16 residues. Germline V CDR1 and CDR2: SGHNT, YENEEA. CDR3 DNA: TGTGCCAGCAGCCCCGTAGCCCTAGCGGCCCGTTACGAGCAGTACTTC. Translation: CASSPVALAARYEQYF.

The chain combines TRBV6-1 with TRBJ2-1, with TRBD1 matching 12 bases. V shed 6 bases and J 8 bases; nucleotides not matched to a gene: 8. CDR3 length: 15 amino acids. Germline V lookup: CDR1 MNHNS, CDR2 SASEGT. The CDR3 reads CASSRAGQGAYEQFF. CDR3 DNA sequence: TGTGCCAGCAGCCGGGCGGGACAGGGGGCCTATGAGCAGTTCTTC.

In this sample, this clonotype turned up a few times. A far larger clone is one base from this, pointing to a likely read error. V usage is TRBV2 and J usage is TRBJ2-1; a possible D gene is TRBD1 (5 bases). Germline V gives CDR1 SNHLY, CDR2 FYNNEI. V lost 1 base, J lost 10 bases, and 20 bases lay in between. The CDR3 spans 16 residues. CDR3 DNA: TGTGCCAGCAGTGAAGATCCCCAGGGCAGCTCCTACGAGCAGTTCTTC. It is translated as CASSEDPQGSSYEQFF. Combining the CDR3 with reference TRBV2 and TRBJ2-1 gives the whole variable domain EPEVTQTPSHQVTQMGQEVILRCVPISNHLYFYWYRQILGQKVEFLVSFYNNEISEKSEIFDDQFSVERPDGSNFTLKIRSTKLEDSAMYFCASSEDPQGSSYEQFFGPGTRLTVL.

The rearrangement links TRBV4-2 to TRBJ1-5; TRBD1 is a possible D gene (5 bases). V lost 0 bases and J lost 6, with 15 bases in between. This CDR3 is built from 16 residues. Germline CDR1 is LGHNA and CDR2 is YNFKEQ. The chain's CDR3 is CASSQEVQATGQPQHF. The DNA of the CDR3 is TGTGCCAGCAGCCAAGAGGTCCAGGCCACAGGTCAGCCCCAGCATTTT.

This clonotype was seen ten or more times. The V gene is TRBV20-1, the J gene TRBJ2-3; 7 positions match TRBD1. The CDR3 sequence is 15 residues long. Losses at the gene ends were 0 bases for V and 4 bases for J; bases not matched to a gene: 7. The germline CDR1 and CDR2 sequences are DFQATT and SNEGSKA (reference sequence). The chain's CDR3 is CSARDRQGWADTQYF. The CDR3 nucleotides are TGCAGTGCTAGAGATCGACAGGGATGGGCAGATACGCAGTATTTT.

Details on this clonotype: A read error may explain this, as a much larger clone is one base away. Because it lacks the conserved phenylalanine or tryptophan at the end, this CDR3 is likely a read error. J is TRBJ1-1 and V is TRBV29-1; a weak D match, TRBD1 (5 bases). With 4 bases removed from V and 10 bases from J, the gap between germline ends came to 10 bases. CDR3 length equals 10 residues. Germline V gives CDR1 SQVTM, CDR2 ANQGSEA. The CDR3 is CSVVGARAFS. The CDR3 coding sequence is TGCAGCGTTGTTGGGGCAAGAGCTTTCTCT.

The chain recombines TRBV5-6 with TRBJ2-1, with D possibly TRBD2 on 6 matching bases. Germline V lookup: CDR1 SGHDT, CDR2 YYEEEE. The CDR3 is 14 residues long. V was clipped by 2 bases and J by 3 bases, with 9 bases between them. CDR3 coding DNA: TGTGCCAGCAGCTTCGGCGGGGTCTACAATGAGCAGTTCTTC. It codes for CASSFGGVYNEQFF.

This clonotype was seen repeatedly, ten times or more. The chain couples TRBV6-1 to TRBJ2-7; 7 nucleotides align to TRBD1. From germline, CDR1 is MNHNS and CDR2 SASEGT. V shed 6 bases, J shed 5 bases, and the junction held 13 bases outside the gene matches. This CDR3 comprises 15 residues. The CDR3 protein is CASRTAQGPLNEQYF. The DNA of the CDR3 is TGTGCCAGCAGGACCGCACAGGGGCCCCTAAACGAGCAGTACTTC.

This clonotype was seen ten or more times. The chain recombines TRBV20-1 with TRBJ2-3, with D perhaps matching TRBD2 (6 bases). Trimming removed 4 bases from V and 6 bases from J, with 17 bases in between. The CDR3 extends over 14 amino acids. The germline CDR1 and CDR2 sequences are DFQATT and SNEGSKA (reference sequence). CDR3 sequence reads: CSATRDWALDTQYF. The CDR3 DNA reads TGCAGTGCTACACGGGACTGGGCTCTCGATACGCAGTATTTT.

With respect to this clonotype: This may be a read error, as it is one base from a much larger clone. V gene TRBV27 combines with J gene TRBJ1-1; tentative D call: TRBD1 (5 bases). V gave up 7 bases and J gave up 1 base, with 19 bases separating them. Germline assignment: CDR1 MNHEY and CDR2 SMNVEV (reference sequence). There are 16 residues in the CDR3. The CDR3 protein is CASMGGGGLGNTEAFF. DNA of the CDR3: TGTGCCAGCATGGGCGGGGGGGGATTGGGGAACACTGAAGCTTTCTTT.